This TCR beta chain was obtained from a study of Tregs in tolerant kidney transplant recipients. Notes on the study in general: The small number of patients limits these findings pending further validation.

Related graft donors supplied nonmyeloablative bone marrow transplants, and mixed chimerism was transient. Unstimulated Tregs (CD4+CD25+CD127-) and CD4+CD25- non-Tregs were sorted from PBMCs. The data were produced by immunoSEQ multiplex PCR, yet TCRdb's version contains in-frame clones alone and is incomplete. The sample has around 50,000 clones, approximately 89% seen once. With regard to this clone: Its antigen is unidentified.

Losses at the gene ends were 5 bases for V and 1 base for J; bases not matched to a gene: 2. The CDR3 sequence is 14 residues long. Germline V gene lookup returns CDR1 SGHVS and CDR2 FQNEAQ. This TCR came from a human patient who received a combined kidney and bone marrow transplant. Some T cells may possibly be graft donor cells. The chain employs TRBV7-8 and TRBJ1-5, with 7 bases identical to TRBD1. Here the sequenced sample was CD8+ T cells from blood (PBMCs), taken 12 months after the transplant. The CDR3 nucleotides read TGTGCCAGCAGCCAGGACAGGAGCAATCAGCCCCAGCATTTT. The encoded protein is CASSQDRSNQPQHF.